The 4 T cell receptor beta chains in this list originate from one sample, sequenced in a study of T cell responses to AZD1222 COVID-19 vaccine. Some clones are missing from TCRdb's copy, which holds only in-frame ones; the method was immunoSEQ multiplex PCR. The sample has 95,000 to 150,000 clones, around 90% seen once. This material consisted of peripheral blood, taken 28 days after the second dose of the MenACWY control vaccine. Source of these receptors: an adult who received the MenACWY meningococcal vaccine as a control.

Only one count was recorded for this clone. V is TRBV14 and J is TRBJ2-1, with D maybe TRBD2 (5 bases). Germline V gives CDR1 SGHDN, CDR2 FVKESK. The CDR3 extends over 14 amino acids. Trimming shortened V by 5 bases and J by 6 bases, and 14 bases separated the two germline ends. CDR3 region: CASSEILGVNEQFF. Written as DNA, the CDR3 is TGTGCCAGCAGCGAAATACTAGGCGTCAATGAGCAGTTCTTC.

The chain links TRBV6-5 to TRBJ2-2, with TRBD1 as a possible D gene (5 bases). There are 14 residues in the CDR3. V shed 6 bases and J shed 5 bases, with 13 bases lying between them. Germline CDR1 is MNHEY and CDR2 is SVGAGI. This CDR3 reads CASSGHPSTGELFF. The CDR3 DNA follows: TGTGCCAGCAGCGGACACCCGTCTACCGGGGAGCTGTTTTTT.

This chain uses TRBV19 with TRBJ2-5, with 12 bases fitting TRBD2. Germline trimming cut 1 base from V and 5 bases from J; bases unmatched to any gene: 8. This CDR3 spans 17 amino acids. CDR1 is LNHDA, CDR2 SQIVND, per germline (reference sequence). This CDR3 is CASSIARLAGEDETQYF. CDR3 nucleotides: TGTGCCAGTAGTATAGCCCGACTAGCGGGAGAGGACGAGACCCAGTACTTC.

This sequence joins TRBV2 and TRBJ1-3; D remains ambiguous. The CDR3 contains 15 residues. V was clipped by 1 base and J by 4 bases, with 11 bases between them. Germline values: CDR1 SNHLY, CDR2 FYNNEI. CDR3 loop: CASSEDQAKGNTIYF. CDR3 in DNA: TGTGCCAGCAGTGAAGACCAGGCGAAGGGAAACACCATATATTTT.